A selection of T cell receptor beta chains follows, all from one sample in a study of CD8 T cells in Susac syndrome. Each CDR3 protein gets one entry after TCRdb re-called the immunoSEQ multiplex PCR reads with MiXCR. The repertoire consists of some 200,000 distinct CDR3 sequences, with 85% to 95% occurring once and the leading ten covering approximately 0.16%. The sample taken for sequencing was CD8+ T cells from PBMCs. The receptor set was obtained from a human donor with Susac syndrome. Both conserved end residues are part of each CDR3. D genes are given only for firm matches. Clone size appears in some rows only: once, few, many, or a class for an expanded clone.

TRBV24-1	TRBD1	TRBJ2-2	once	CATTKGQAERISTGELFF	TGTGCCACCACTAAGGGACAGGCTGAGAGAATCAGCACCGGGGAGCTGTTTTTT
TRBV21-1	.	TRBJ2-3	.	CASSKDRLAGGDTDTQYF	TGTGCCAGCAGCAAAGATCGTCTAGCGGGAGGAGACACAGATACGCAGTATTTT
TRBV29-1	TRBD2	TRBJ2-1	.	CSVEGRPGGKISYNEQFF	TGCAGCGTTGAAGGCCGTCCGGGAGGGAAGATCTCCTACAATGAGCAGTTCTTC
TRBV27	.	TRBJ1-5	once	CASGPLQPQHF	TGTGCCAGCGGTCCGTTGCAGCCCCAGCATTTT
TRBV24-1	.	TRBJ2-1	.	CATSDQDSTEYNEQFF	TGTGCCACCAGTGATCAGGACTCCACAGAGTACAATGAGCAGTTCTTC
TRBV2	.	TRBJ2-7	.	CASSERRSETYEQYF	TGTGCCAGCAGTGAACGGCGGAGCGAAACCTACGAGCAGTACTTC
TRBV5-4	TRBD1	TRBJ1-5	.	CASSLGTGINQPQHF	TGTGCCAGCAGCTTAGGGACAGGGATCAATCAGCCCCAGCATTTT
TRBV5-1	.	TRBJ2-7	.	CASSFRDSTSYEQYF	TGCGCCAGCAGCTTCCGGGACTCTACCTCCTACGAGCAGTACTTC
TRBV28	.	TRBJ2-7	once	CASTPWADSSYEQYF	TGTGCCAGCACCCCTTGGGCAGATAGCTCCTACGAGCAGTACTTC
TRBV27	TRBD2	TRBJ2-1	.	CASSLRPGLDYNEQFF	TGTGCCAGCAGTTTAAGGCCGGGACTAGACTACAATGAGCAGTTCTTC
TRBV6-6	.	TRBJ1-3	.	CASSPPDEGNTIYF	TGTGCCAGCAGTCCACCCGATGAGGGAAACACCATATATTTT
TRBV9	TRBD1	TRBJ1-2	.	CASSYRTGNYGYTF	TGTGCCAGCAGCTACCGGACAGGGAACTATGGCTACACCTTC
TRBV27	.	TRBJ2-2	.	CASSFGLSAGELFF	TGTGCCAGCAGTTTCGGACTTTCGGCTGGGGAGCTGTTTTTT
TRBV7-2	.	TRBJ2-5	.	CASSLPEYAETQYF	TGTGCCAGCAGCTTACCTGAATACGCGGAGACCCAGTACTTC
TRBV25-1	.	TRBJ1-2	.	CASSGGMNGYTF	TGTGCCAGCAGTGGAGGAATGAATGGCTACACCTTC
TRBV2	.	TRBJ2-1	.	CASIQNNEQFF	TGTGCCAGCATCCAAAACAATGAGCAGTTCTTC
TRBV4-1	.	TRBJ2-5	.	CASSQVSETQYF	TGCGCCAGCAGCCAAGTGTCCGAGACCCAGTACTTC
TRBV27	.	TRBJ1-5	.	CASSQYREGNQPQHF	TGTGCCAGCAGTCAGTACAGGGAGGGGAATCAGCCCCAGCATTTT
TRBV28	TRBD2	TRBJ2-1	.	CASSPNLAGENNEQFF	TGTGCCAGCAGCCCAAATCTAGCGGGAGAAAACAATGAGCAGTTCTTC
TRBV5-7	.	TRBJ2-3	once	CASSFVGAGGAPQTQYF	TGTGCCAGCAGCTTTGTGGGGGCGGGCGGGGCCCCTCAGACGCAGTATTTT
TRBV6-1	.	TRBJ1-5	.	CASSAYTGGPNQPQHF	TGTGCCAGCAGTGCCTACACGGGGGGCCCCAATCAGCCCCAGCATTTT
TRBV10-2	.	TRBJ2-6	.	CASSDTGAGANVLTF	TGCGCCAGCAGTGACACCGGGGCTGGGGCCAACGTCCTGACTTTC
TRBV9	.	TRBJ2-1	.	CASSGLGGSYNEQFF	TGTGCCAGCAGCGGTTTAGGAGGATCCTACAATGAGCAGTTCTTC
TRBV12-3/TRBV12-4	TRBD1	TRBJ1-6	.	CASSPGQGASSPLHF	TGTGCCAGCAGTCCAGGACAGGGGGCTAGCTCACCCCTCCACTTT
TRBV24-1	TRBD2	TRBJ2-1	.	CATSDSYSGSYNEQFF	TGTGCCACCAGTGATTCCTATAGCGGGAGCTACAATGAGCAGTTCTTC
TRBV9	.	TRBJ2-5	.	CASSGWGGIQETQYF	TGTGCCAGCAGCGGATGGGGCGGGATCCAAGAGACCCAGTACTTC
TRBV2	.	TRBJ2-7	.	CASSEQEEREQYF	TGTGCCAGCAGTGAACAGGAGGAACGCGAGCAGTACTTC
TRBV28	.	TRBJ2-7	.	CASSSGTETGFYEQYF	TGTGCCAGCAGTTCCGGTACCGAAACAGGATTCTACGAGCAGTACTTC
TRBV27	.	TRBJ2-7	.	CASRDTSSSYEQYF	TGTGCCAGCCGAGATACCTCCTCTTCCTACGAGCAGTACTTC
TRBV5-4	.	TRBJ1-2	.	CASSLGQVDYGYTF	TGTGCCAGCAGCTTGGGACAGGTGGACTATGGCTACACCTTC
TRBV15	.	TRBJ2-1	.	CATSRESDREDYNEQFF	TGTGCCACCAGCAGAGAATCTGACAGAGAAGACTACAATGAGCAGTTCTTC
TRBV11-2	TRBD1	TRBJ2-7	once	CASSLDSRTGSSYEQYF	TGTGCCAGCAGCTTAGATTCCCGGACAGGGTCTTCCTACGAGCAGTACTTC
TRBV11-2	TRBD1	TRBJ2-3	.	CASTRPGQGQDTQYF	TGTGCCAGCACCCGGCCGGGACAGGGTCAAGATACGCAGTATTTT
TRBV18	.	TRBJ1-1	.	CASSPTTPGSNTEAFF	TGTGCCAGCTCACCAACCACCCCCGGATCAAACACTGAAGCTTTCTTT
TRBV24-1	TRBD2	TRBJ2-5	.	CATRAGAGETQYF	TGTGCCACCAGAGCGGGAGCTGGAGAGACCCAGTACTTC
TRBV3-1	.	TRBJ2-5	.	CASSLFGELETQYF	TGTGCCAGCAGCCTATTCGGGGAACTAGAGACCCAGTACTTC
TRBV12-3/TRBV12-4	.	TRBJ2-5	.	CASSSVVQETQYF	TGTGCCAGCAGTAGCGTGGTCCAAGAGACCCAGTACTTC
TRBV29-1	TRBD1	TRBJ1-2	.	CSVETGQGNGYTF	TGCAGCGTTGAGACGGGACAGGGAAATGGCTACACCTTC
TRBV7-9	TRBD1	TRBJ1-1	.	CASSPPGQTNTEAFF	TGTGCCAGCAGCCCGCCGGGACAGACGAACACTGAAGCTTTCTTT
TRBV5-1	TRBD1	TRBJ1-4	once	CASSPGGSGGEKLFF	TGCGCCAGCAGCCCAGGGGGCAGCGGCGGGGAAAAACTGTTTTTT
TRBV30	TRBD1	TRBJ2-3	.	CAWSGGTGFRDTQYF	TGTGCCTGGAGTGGAGGGACAGGGTTTCGAGATACGCAGTATTTT
TRBV28	.	TRBJ1-3	.	CASSLMPGGGSGNTIYF	TGTGCCAGCAGTTTAATGCCTGGGGGAGGCTCTGGAAACACCATATATTTT
TRBV7-3	TRBD2	TRBJ2-1	.	CASSFGTSGGNEQFF	TGTGCCAGCAGCTTTGGGACTAGCGGGGGCAATGAGCAGTTCTTC